This TCR beta chain was obtained from a study of blood T cells in healthy people across ages. Every sample had a minimum of 7 million PBMCs isolated. Per sample, at least 6 micrograms of total RNA were extracted. With 2 bases removed from V and 7 bases from J, the gap between germline ends came to 8 bases. Germline loops: CDR1 MNHNS, CDR2 SASEGT. This CDR3 spans 12 amino acids. Together with a sample-barcoded 5' primer, a J-beta primer mix was included in a second PCR lasting about 6 to 12 cycles. From the 5' RACE reads, TCRdb called clonotypes with MiXCR, one entry per CDR3 protein. Of 700,000 or so distinct CDR3 sequences in the sample, about a fifth were seen once.

This clonotype was obtained from a man in his 70s in good health. This sequence joins TRBV6-1 and TRBJ1-2, with D unresolved. The sequenced sample was blood. The DNA of the CDR3 is TGTGCCAGCAGTGAATTGGTGGGTGGCTACACCTTC. Translated: CASSELVGGYTF.